The clone carrying this TCR beta chain was seen repeatedly, ten times or more. Its antigen is unknown. This sample's time point: newly diagnosed GD, antithyroid drugs for less than 3 months. Generation of the TCR library employed RNA extracted from PBMCs. CDR3 length equals 12 residues. CDR1 and CDR2 from the germline V gene are SQVTM and ANQGSEA. Trimming cost V 4 bases and J 5 bases, with 12 bases left between them. The source of the sample is a study of regulatory T cells in long-lasting Graves disease. The TCR beta library used iRepertoire HTBI primers with Arm-PCR amplification of CDR3. TCRdb re-called the multiplex PCR reads with MiXCR, one entry per CDR3 protein. The table has 440,000 or so distinct CDR3 sequences, 14% to 15% seen once. General study results and limits: Among the persistent patients, 2,500 to 3,000 public clonotypes were shared, more than the 750 to 1,000 shared among new patients.

This sample was also put to use in a study of T cells in Graves' hyperthyroidism and ophthalmopathy. As that study records: Hyperthyroidism was newly diagnosed in patients aged 18 to 65 (duration under 2 months).

Sequencing used peripheral blood mononuclear cells (PBMCs), obtained at new diagnosis, from a patient treated with antithyroid drugs. The chain joins TRBV29-1 to TRBJ2-7; D gene uncertain. The receptor was isolated from a woman in her twenties or thirties with Graves disease. The CDR3 DNA reads TGCAGCGTTGGCAGGTCACAGAACGAGCAGTACTTC. Translated, it gives CSVGRSQNEQYF.